This T cell receptor beta chain was profiled in a study of cytomegalovirus exposure and HLA in healthy donors. As for the study in general: About 180 million T cells yielded fewer than 120 million unique TCR beta sequences in earlier analysis. Notes on the study in general: Immune exposure data for these donors was limited to CMV serostatus. Across donors, most TCRs were seen rarely, yet some public ones were widespread. In an earlier analysis, about 87% or about 30%: the productive usage of most TCR beta V segments.

This clone was counted a few times. Antigen: not known. The PCR had 60 Vbeta and 13 Jbeta primers. This table comes from immunoSEQ multiplex PCR, and its TCRdb copy is limited to in-frame clones, with some not included. The data show under 200,000 clones, roughly 13% seen once. V lost 8 bases to trimming and J lost 0 bases, with 11 bases between them. The CDR3 has 14 amino acids. CDR1 MDHEN and CDR2 SYDVKM come from the germline V gene. The genes are TRBV28 and TRBJ1-5; no firm D call. The sequence derives from a man aged 45 to 65 in good health and CMV-seropositive. Sequences were obtained from PBMCs. The CDR3 region has the DNA TGTGCCAGCCAAGGATGGAGTAGCAATCAGCCCCAGCATTTT. Translation: CASQGWSSNQPQHF.